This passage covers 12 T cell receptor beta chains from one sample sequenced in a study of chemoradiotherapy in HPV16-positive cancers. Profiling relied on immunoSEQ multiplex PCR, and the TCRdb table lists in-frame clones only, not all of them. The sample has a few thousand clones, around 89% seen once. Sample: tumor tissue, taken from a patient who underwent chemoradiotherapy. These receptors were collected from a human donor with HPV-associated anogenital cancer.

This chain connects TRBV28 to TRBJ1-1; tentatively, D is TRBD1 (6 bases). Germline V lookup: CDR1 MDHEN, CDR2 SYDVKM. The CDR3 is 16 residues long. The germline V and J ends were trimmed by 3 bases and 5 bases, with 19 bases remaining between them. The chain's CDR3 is CASSFRWGRGGTEAFF. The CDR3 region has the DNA TGTGCCAGCAGTTTTAGGTGGGGCAGGGGTGGGACTGAAGCTTTCTTT.

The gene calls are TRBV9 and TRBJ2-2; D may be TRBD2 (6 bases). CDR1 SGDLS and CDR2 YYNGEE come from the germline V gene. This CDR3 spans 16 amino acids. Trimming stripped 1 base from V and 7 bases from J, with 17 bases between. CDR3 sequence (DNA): TGTGCCAGCAGCGTAACTAGCTCCTTAATTGGCGGGGAGCTGTTTTTT. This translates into CASSVTSSLIGGELFF.

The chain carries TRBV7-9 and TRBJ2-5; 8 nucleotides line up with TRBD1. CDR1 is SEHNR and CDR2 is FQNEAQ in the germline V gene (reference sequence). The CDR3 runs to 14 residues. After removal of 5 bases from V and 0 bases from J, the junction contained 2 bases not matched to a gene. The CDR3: CASSRQGNQETQYF. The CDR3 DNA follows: TGTGCCAGCAGCCGACAGGGGAACCAAGAGACCCAGTACTTC.

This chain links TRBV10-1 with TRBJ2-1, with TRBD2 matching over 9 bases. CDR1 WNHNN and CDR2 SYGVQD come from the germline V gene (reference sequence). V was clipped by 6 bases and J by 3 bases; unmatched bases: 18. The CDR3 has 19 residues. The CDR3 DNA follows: TGCGCCAGCAGCCCCAGTGACCGGGACTTAGCGGGAGACTACAATGAGCAGTTCTTC. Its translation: CASSPSDRDLAGDYNEQFF.

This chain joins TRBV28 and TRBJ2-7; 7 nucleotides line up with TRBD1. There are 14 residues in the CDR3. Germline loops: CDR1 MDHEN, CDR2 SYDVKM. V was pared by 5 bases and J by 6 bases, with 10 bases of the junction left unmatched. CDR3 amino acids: CASSPNLDRVEQYF. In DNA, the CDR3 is TGTGCCAGCAGTCCCAACCTTGACAGGGTCGAGCAGTACTTC.

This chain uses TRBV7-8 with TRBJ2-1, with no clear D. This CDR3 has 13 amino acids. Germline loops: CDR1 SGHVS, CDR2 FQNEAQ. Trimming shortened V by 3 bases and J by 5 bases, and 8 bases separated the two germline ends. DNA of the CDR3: TGTGCCAGCAGCTTGGACCGTAACAATGAGCAGTTCTTC. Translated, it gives CASSLDRNNEQFF.

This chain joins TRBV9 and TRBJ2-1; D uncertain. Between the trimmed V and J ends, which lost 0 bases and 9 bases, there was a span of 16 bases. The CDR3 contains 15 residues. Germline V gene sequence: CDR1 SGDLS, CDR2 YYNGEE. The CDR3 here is CASSVGQVGSGEQFF. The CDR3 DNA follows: TGTGCCAGCAGCGTAGGGCAGGTTGGGTCCGGTGAGCAGTTCTTC.

CDR3 sequence (DNA): TGTGCCAGCAGCTTAATGGTGGGGGGCAGGGAGACCCAGTACTTC. Translated: CASSLMVGGRETQYF. The rearrangement joins TRBV7-2 to TRBJ2-5; D tentatively reads TRBD1 or TRBD2 (6 bases each). Per the germline V gene, CDR1 is SGHTA and CDR2 is FQGNSA. The CDR3 consists of 15 residues. Trimming stripped 2 bases from V and 5 bases from J, with 15 bases between.

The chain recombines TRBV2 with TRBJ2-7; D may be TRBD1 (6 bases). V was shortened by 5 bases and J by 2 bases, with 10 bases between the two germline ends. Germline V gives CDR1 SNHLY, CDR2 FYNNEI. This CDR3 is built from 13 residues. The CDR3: CASSTGLTYEQYF. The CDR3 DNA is TGTGCCAGCAGTACAGGGCTTACCTACGAGCAGTACTTC.

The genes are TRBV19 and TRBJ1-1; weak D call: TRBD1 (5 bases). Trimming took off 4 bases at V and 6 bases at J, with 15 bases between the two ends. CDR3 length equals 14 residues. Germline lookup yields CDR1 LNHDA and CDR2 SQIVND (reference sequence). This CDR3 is CASSSGSGGSEAFF. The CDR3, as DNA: TGTGCCAGTAGTAGTGGGAGTGGGGGGTCTGAAGCTTTCTTT. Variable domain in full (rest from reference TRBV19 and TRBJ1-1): DGGITQSPKYLFRKEGQNVTLSCEQNLNHDAMYWYRQDPGQGLRLIYYSQIVNDFQKGDIAEGYSVSREKKESFPLTVTSAQKNPTAFYLCASSSGSGGSEAFFGQGTRLTVV.

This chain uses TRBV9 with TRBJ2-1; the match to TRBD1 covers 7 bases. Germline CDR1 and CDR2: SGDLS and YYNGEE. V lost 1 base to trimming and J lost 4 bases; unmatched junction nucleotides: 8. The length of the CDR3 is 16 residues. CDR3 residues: CASSVSPSQGYNEQFF. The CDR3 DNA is TGTGCCAGCAGCGTAAGTCCTTCACAGGGGTACAATGAGCAGTTCTTC.

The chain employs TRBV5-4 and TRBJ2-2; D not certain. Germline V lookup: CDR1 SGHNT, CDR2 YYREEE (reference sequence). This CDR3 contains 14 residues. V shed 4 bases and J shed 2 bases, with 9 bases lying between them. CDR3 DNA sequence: TGTGCCAGCAGCCGAGAAGTCAACACCGGGGAGCTGTTTTTT. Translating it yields CASSREVNTGELFF.